One sample yielded the 17 T cell receptor beta chains listed below, sequenced in a study of blood T cell repertoires in COVID-19 (TCRdb year 2020). Library prep was done by the immunoSEQ multiplex PCR assay. This is the immuneACCESS table as TCRdb keeps it, with only in-frame sequences that have V and J called. A part of the clones is gone; compared with another copy, unresolved V genes explain less than half, and the rest is unexplained. Here the sample has more than 150,000 clones; around 85% occur a single time. The ten largest account for 2.1% of the sample. The sample taken for sequencing was peripheral blood. These receptors all come from a man in his 70s with active or convalescent COVID-19.

The chain joins TRBV7-2 to TRBJ2-7; D unclear. V lost 3 bases and J lost 0, with 6 bases in between. Germline V gene lookup returns CDR1 SGHTA and CDR2 FQGNSA. CDR3 size: 13 residues. The CDR3, as DNA: TGTGCCAGCAGCTTCAGAGGCTCCTACGAGCAGTACTTC. This codes for CASSFRGSYEQYF.

V is TRBV7-9 and J is TRBJ2-7; a weak D match, TRBD1 (6 bases). The V gene's germline CDR1 is SEHNR and CDR2 FQNEAQ (reference sequence). This CDR3 has 16 amino acids. The V and J ends lost 4 bases and 2 bases respectively, with 18 bases between them. The chain's CDR3 is CASSSTSWTDPYEQYF. CDR3 bases: TGTGCCAGCAGCTCAACCTCCTGGACAGATCCCTACGAGCAGTACTTC. Full variable domain (remainder filled in from reference TRBV7-9 and TRBJ2-7): DTGVSQNPRHKITKRGQNVTFRCDPISEHNRLYWYRQTLGQGPEFLTYFQNEAQLEKSRLLSDRFSAERPKGSFSTLEIQRTEQGDSAMYLCASSSTSWTDPYEQYFGPGTRLTVT.

J is TRBJ2-3 and V is TRBV18; 13 bases match TRBD2. Trimming cost V 3 bases and J 1 base; bases outside gene matches: 7. Germline CDR1 reads KGHSH; CDR2 reads LQKENI. The CDR3 sequence is 18 residues long. The chain's CDR3 is CASSPGTSGEWGTDTQYF. The CDR3 DNA reads as TGTGCCAGCTCACCCGGGACTAGCGGGGAATGGGGCACAGATACGCAGTATTTT.

The gene calls are TRBV4-3 and TRBJ2-1; perhaps TRBD2 as D (6 bases). V lost 4 bases, J lost 6 bases, and 16 bases lay in between. There are 15 residues in the CDR3. Germline CDR1 LGHNA, CDR2 YSLEER. The CDR3 loop reads CASSPGGQGGNEQFF. The CDR3 DNA follows: TGCGCCAGCAGCCCCGGCGGGCAGGGAGGCAATGAGCAGTTCTTC.

The V call is TRBV7-6, the J call TRBJ2-1; 8 bases fit TRBD1. Germline CDR1 and CDR2: SGHVS and FNYEAQ. The J segment lost 7 bases and the V segment lost 8 bases, leaving 10 bases of the junction unmatched. This CDR3 has 14 residues. The chain's CDR3 is CASARDRTSNEQFF. The DNA for the CDR3 is TGTGCCAGCGCCAGGGACAGGACTTCTAATGAGCAGTTCTTC.

This rearrangement joins TRBV7-9 to TRBJ1-4, with 12 bases identical to TRBD1. This CDR3 is 16 amino acids long. The V and J ends lost 6 bases and 7 bases, in that order; junction bases with no gene match: 9. CDR1 and CDR2 (germline): SEHNR, FQNEAQ (reference sequence). The CDR3 spells CASSSNRDRGLEKLFF. Written as DNA, the CDR3 is TGTGCCAGCAGTTCAAACCGGGACAGGGGGCTTGAAAAACTGTTTTTT.

The rearrangement joins TRBV18 to TRBJ2-3; 7 bases are shared with TRBD1. The CDR3 is 14 amino acids. Unmatched junction bases numbered 2, after V lost 4 bases and J lost 1 base. Germline V gives CDR1 KGHSH, CDR2 LQKENI. Here the CDR3 DNA reads TGTGCCAGCTCACTTACAGGGGGCACAGATACGCAGTATTTT. Translating gives CASSLTGGTDTQYF.

The chain employs TRBV5-1 and TRBJ1-1; no clear D gene. The CDR3 length is 15 residues. The V end lost 4 bases, the J end lost 1 base, and 14 bases lay between the germline ends. Germline-derived CDR1 and CDR2 are SGHRS and YFSETQ. The CDR3 region has the DNA TGCGCCAGCAGCGCTAACTCTGGGCGGAACACTGAAGCTTTCTTT. Translating gives CASSANSGRNTEAFF.

The chain couples TRBV24-1 to TRBJ2-3; 8 bases align to TRBD1. Losses at the gene ends were 3 bases for V and 3 bases for J; bases not matched to a gene: 7. The CDR3 is 16 amino acids. Germline V lookup: CDR1 KGHDR, CDR2 SFDVKD. The CDR3 nucleotides are TGTGCCACCAGTGATCACACGACAGGGGCGACAGATACGCAGTATTTT. Protein product: CATSDHTTGATDTQYF.

The chain links TRBV5-1 to TRBJ2-2, with TRBD1 as a possible D gene (6 bases). V gave up 4 bases and J gave up 0 bases, with 13 bases separating them. Germline loops: CDR1 SGHRS, CDR2 YFSETQ. The CDR3 covers 16 residues. CDR3 in amino acids: CASSLERTANTGELFF. In DNA, the CDR3 is TGCGCCAGCAGCCTCGAGAGGACAGCGAACACCGGGGAGCTGTTTTTT.

The gene calls are TRBV11-2 and TRBJ1-1; D call uncertain. Germline V gene sequence: CDR1 SGHAT, CDR2 FQNNGV. Trimming stripped 5 bases from V and 5 bases from J, with 12 bases between. The length of the CDR3 is 13 residues. CDR3 nucleotide sequence: TGTGCCAGCAGCCTGCGGATCGGGACTGAAGCTTTCTTT. Amino acids: CASSLRIGTEAFF.

V and J are TRBV28 and TRBJ2-3, with D tentatively TRBD2 (5 bases). There are 15 residues in the CDR3. V lost 3 bases, J lost 6 bases, and 16 bases lay in between. Per the germline V gene, CDR1 is MDHEN and CDR2 is SYDVKM. Here the CDR3 reads CASSFSYGNLDTQYF. The CDR3 DNA follows: TGTGCCAGCAGTTTTAGTTACGGGAACTTGGATACGCAGTATTTT.

This clone was recorded once. The chain is built from TRBV6-1 and TRBJ2-1; weak D call: TRBD1 (5 bases). CDR3 length: 15 amino acids. Germline CDR1 MNHNS, CDR2 SASEGT. V lost 3 bases to trimming and J lost 4 bases, with 13 bases between them. The CDR3 DNA is TGTGCCAGCAGTGAGGTAGGGGCTGGGTACAATGAGCAGTTCTTC. It translates to CASSEVGAGYNEQFF.

This sequence joins TRBV18 and TRBJ1-6, with D perhaps matching TRBD1 (6 bases). Germline V gene data show CDR1 as KGHSH and CDR2 as LQKENI. Trimming shortened V by 3 bases and J by 10 bases, and 16 bases separated the two germline ends. The CDR3 loop spans 15 amino acids. This CDR3 reads CASSPQTGDGSPLHF. The DNA of the CDR3 is TGTGCCAGCTCACCCCAGACAGGAGACGGGTCACCCCTCCACTTT.

The chain recombines TRBV6-5 with TRBJ2-5, with TRBD1 identical over 8 bases. CDR3 size: 14 residues. Trimming at V came to 6 bases and at J to 2 bases, leaving 5 bases not matched to a gene. Germline lookup yields CDR1 MNHEY and CDR2 SVGAGI. DNA of the CDR3: TGTGCCAGCAGGCGGACAGGGAGGCAAGAGACCCAGTACTTC. Protein product: CASRRTGRQETQYF.

CDR3 DNA sequence: TGCGCCAGCAGCTCGGGGACTAGCGGGAGAATAGGCACAGATACGCAGTATTTT. Amino acids: CASSSGTSGRIGTDTQYF. The V call is TRBV5-1, the J call TRBJ2-3, with 14 bases matching TRBD2. With V trimmed by 3 bases and J by 1 base, 7 bases remained unmatched. CDR3 size: 18 residues. CDR1 SGHRS and CDR2 YFSETQ come from the germline V gene.

The chain links TRBV27 to TRBJ2-7, with 12 nucleotides matching TRBD1. J was trimmed by 6 bases and V by 0 bases; bases with no gene match: 9. Germline-derived CDR1 and CDR2 are MNHEY and SMNVEV (reference sequence). This CDR3 has 17 amino acids. The CDR3 region has the DNA TGTGCCAGCAGTTTATCCGGTCTGGGACAGGGGGCAGGCGAGCAGTACTTC. Its translation: CASSLSGLGQGAGEQYF.